These T cell receptor beta chains were read from a single sample in a study of early T cells in non-severe SARS-CoV-2 infection. TCRdb fed the 5' RACE reads into MiXCR, producing one record per CDR3 protein. The sample carries over 35,000 distinct CDR3 sequences, roughly 11% recorded once. The sample consisted of whole blood. Source of these receptors: an adult who was a healthcare worker with PCR-confirmed SARS-CoV-2 infection or an uninfected control (not recorded which). Both conserved end residues are part of each CDR3. The D gene is left open where the match is weak. Expanded clones get a size class; other rows say once, few or many, or leave the size out.

>many|TRBJ2-7|TRBD1|TRBV6-6|15
TGTGCCAGCAGCCTCGAACAGGGGTCCCTCTACGAGCAGTACTTC
CASSLEQGSLYEQYF
>many|TRBJ2-5|-|TRBV19|13
TGTGCCAGTAGTCCGCGACGGGAAGAGACCCAGTACTTC
CASSPRREETQYF
>-|TRBJ2-1|-|TRBV18|15
TGTGCCAGCTCACCAATCGCAGGGAAGGGACATGAGCAGTTCTTC
CASSPIAGKGHEQFF
>few|TRBJ1-5|-|TRBV18|17
TGTGCCAGCTCACCATCGGGAGGCGACGGGAGCAATCAGCCCCAGCATTTT
CASSPSGGDGSNQPQHF
>many|TRBJ1-6|-|TRBV7-3|17
TGTGCCAGCAGCTTAAGGGACCCGGAGTTGGATAATTCACCCCTCCACTTT
CASSLRDPELDNSPLHF
>-|TRBJ2-7|-|TRBV14|12
TGTGCCAGCAGCCAGGCTTGGAGAGAGCAGTACTTC
CASSQAWREQYF
>medium-sized|TRBJ2-1|-|TRBV11-3|12
TGTGCCAGCAGCTTAGGGCAGGATGAGCAGTTCTTC
CASSLGQDEQFF
>few|TRBJ1-6|-|TRBV7-9|14
TGTGCCAGCAGCTTTGGTATCTATAATTCACCCCTCCACTTT
CASSFGIYNSPLHF
>-|TRBJ2-7|-|TRBV6-2/TRBV6-3|12
TGTGCCAGCGGGTCGCTTTCCTACGAGCAGTACTTC
CASGSLSYEQYF
>many|TRBJ2-3|-|TRBV24-1|15
TGTGCCACCAGTGACGCGGAGATGAAGACAGATACGCAGTATTTT
CATSDAEMKTDTQYF
>many|TRBJ2-5|TRBD1|TRBV19|16
TGTGCCAGTAGTCCTCGGACAGGGGGCGGTCAAGAGACCCAGTACTTC
CASSPRTGGGQETQYF
>-|TRBJ2-5|-|TRBV10-3|15
TGTGCCATCAGCGGGGGCCAAGCAGGTCAAGAGACCCAGTACTTC
CAISGGQAGQETQYF
>-|TRBJ2-3|-|TRBV6-2/TRBV6-3|15
TGTGCCAGCAGTTACACTTCGGGACTTCTAGATACGCAGTATTTT
CASSYTSGLLDTQYF
>many|TRBJ2-4|TRBD1|TRBV7-9|13
TGTGCCGAGGGCTCAGGGGGCTCGAACATTCAGTACTTC
CAEGSGGSNIQYF
>few|TRBJ2-2|TRBD1|TRBV7-6|16
TGTGCCAGCAGCATCAGACAGGGTCGAGACACCGGGGAGCTGTTTTTT
CASSIRQGRDTGELFF
>many|TRBJ1-6|-|TRBV6-6|12
TGTGCCACCCAGCCAGAGGGATCACCCCTCCACTTT
CATQPEGSPLHF